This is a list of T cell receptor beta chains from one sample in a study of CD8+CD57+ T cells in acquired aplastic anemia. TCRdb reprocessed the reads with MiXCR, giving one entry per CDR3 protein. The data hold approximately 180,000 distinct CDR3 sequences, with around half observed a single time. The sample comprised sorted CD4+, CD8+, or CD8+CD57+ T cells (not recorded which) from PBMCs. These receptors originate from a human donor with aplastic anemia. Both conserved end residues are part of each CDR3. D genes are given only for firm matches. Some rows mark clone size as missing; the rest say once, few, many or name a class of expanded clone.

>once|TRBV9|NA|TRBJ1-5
TGTGCCAGCAGCGTAGGGCAGCACAATCAGCCCCAGCATTTT
CASSVGQHNQPQHF
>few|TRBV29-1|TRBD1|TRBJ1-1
TGCAGCGTTGTGGAGGGGGCCACTGAAGCTTTCTTT
CSVVEGATEAFF
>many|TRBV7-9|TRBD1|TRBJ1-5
TGTGCCAGCAGCCTTAGACAGGGGAGAGGGTGGTGGAATCAGCCCCAGCATTTT
CASSLRQGRGWWNQPQHF
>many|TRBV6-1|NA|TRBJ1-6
TGTGCCATTATGGGACCGACGAATTCACCCCTCCACTTT
CAIMGPTNSPLHF
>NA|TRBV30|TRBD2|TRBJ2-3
TGTGCCTGGGCTAGCGGGACCCTCTCCCGGCAAGATACGCAGTATTTT
CAWASGTLSRQDTQYF
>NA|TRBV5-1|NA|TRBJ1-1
TGCGCCAGCAGGTTGGAAGGTTCTGGGGACACTGAAGCTTTCTTT
CASRLEGSGDTEAFF
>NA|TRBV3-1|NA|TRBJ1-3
TGTGCCAGCAGCCAAGATCCGAGGTTAGGGGGTAGCTCTGGAAACACCATATGTTTT
CASSQDPRLGGSSGNTICF
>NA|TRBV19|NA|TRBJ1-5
TGTGCCAGTAGTATGGACTGGCAGCCCCAGCATTTT
CASSMDWQPQHF
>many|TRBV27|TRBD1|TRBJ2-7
TGTGCCAGCCGTGGGACAGTAAGAGAGCAGTACTTC
CASRGTVREQYF
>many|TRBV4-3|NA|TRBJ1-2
TGCGCCAGCAGCCAGGGTAGGGGGTTACCGACCTGGGATGGCTACACCTTC
CASSQGRGLPTWDGYTF
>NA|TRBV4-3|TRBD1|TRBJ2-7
TGCGCCAGCAGCCAAGACCGGGACAGGGCCTACGAGCAGTACTTC
CASSQDRDRAYEQYF
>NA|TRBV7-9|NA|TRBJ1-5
TGTGCCAGCAGCTTACCAGGGAACGGTCAGCCCCAGCATTTT
CASSLPGNGQPQHF
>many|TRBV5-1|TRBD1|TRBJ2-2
TGCGCCAGCAGCCCAACCGGGACAGTTAACACCGGGGAGCTGTTTTTT
CASSPTGTVNTGELFF
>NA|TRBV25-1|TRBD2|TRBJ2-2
TGTGCCAGCAGTGCTAGAGATGTTGGCGGGAGGAACACCGGGGAGCTGTTTTTT
CASSARDVGGRNTGELFF
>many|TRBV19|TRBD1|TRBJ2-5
TGTGCCAGTAGTACCTGGACAGGGGGCTTCTACCAAGAGACCCAGTACTTC
CASSTWTGGFYQETQYF
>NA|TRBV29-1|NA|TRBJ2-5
TGCAGCGTTGAACTCGCCAGGGCTCAAGAGACCCAGTACTTC
CSVELARAQETQYF
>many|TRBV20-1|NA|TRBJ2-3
TGCAGTGCCCAGGTCGGCGGGACTGGAGATACGCAGTATTTT
CSAQVGGTGDTQYF
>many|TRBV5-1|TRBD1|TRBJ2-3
TGCGCCAGCAGCCTGAGGACAGGGGGCACAGATACGCAGTATTTT
CASSLRTGGTDTQYF
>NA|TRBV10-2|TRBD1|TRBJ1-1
TGCACCAGCAGTGAGTGGGACAGGGCGGGCACTGAAGCTTTCTTT
CTSSEWDRAGTEAFF
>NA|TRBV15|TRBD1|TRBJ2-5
TGTGCCACCAGCGCAGGGGGCGGAGGGTACCAAGAGACCCAGTACTTC
CATSAGGGGYQETQYF
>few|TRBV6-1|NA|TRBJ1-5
TGTGCCAGCAGCCCTAGGGTGGGTACGAGCAATCAGCCCCAGCATTTT
CASSPRVGTSNQPQHF
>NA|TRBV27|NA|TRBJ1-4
TGTGCCAGCAGTTTATCTATGGGGTTTGGTGAAAAACTGTTTTTT
CASSLSMGFGEKLFF
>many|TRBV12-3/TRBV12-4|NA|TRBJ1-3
TGTGCCAACTCGGGGACCAGCGCTGGAAACACCATATATTTT
CANSGTSAGNTIYF
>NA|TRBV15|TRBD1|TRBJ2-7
TGTGCCACCAGCAGAGGGCCGGGACAGTCCTACGAGCAGTACTTC
CATSRGPGQSYEQYF
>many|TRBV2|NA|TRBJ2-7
TGTGCCAGCAGGGCCGGGTCCCGGGCCCACTACGAGCAGTACTTC
CASRAGSRAHYEQYF
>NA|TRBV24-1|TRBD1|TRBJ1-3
TGTGCCACCAGTGCCTTGGACAGGAGAAACACCATATATTTT
CATSALDRRNTIYF
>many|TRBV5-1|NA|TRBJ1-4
TGCGCCAGCAGCTTGGGAAGTGGAGAAAAACTGTTTTTT
CASSLGSGEKLFF
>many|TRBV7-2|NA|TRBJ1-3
TGTGCCACCTGGGTGTTCAGGGGTTCTGGAAACACCATATATTTT
CATWVFRGSGNTIYF
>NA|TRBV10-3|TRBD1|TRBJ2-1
TGTGCCATCAGTGGGACAGGGGGTTACAATGAGCAGTTCTTC
CAISGTGGYNEQFF
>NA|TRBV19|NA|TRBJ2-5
TGTGCTAGTAGTATTGCTGGACAGGGAGGGTCCCGGTACTTC
CASSIAGQGGSRYF
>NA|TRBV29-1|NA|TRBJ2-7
TGCAGCTACACCCGGGACCTGGGGCCGGTTGAGCAGTACTTC
CSYTRDLGPVEQYF
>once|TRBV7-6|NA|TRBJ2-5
TGTGCCGGCAGCAAAATTGGAGTAGAGACCCAGTACTTC
CAGSKIGVETQYF
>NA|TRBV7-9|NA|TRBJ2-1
TGTGCCAGCAGCTTAGATAGGGGGGGGAGAGACAATGAGCAGTTCTTC
CASSLDRGGRDNEQFF
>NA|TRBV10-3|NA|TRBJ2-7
TGTGCCATCAGTGAGTCGGGGCAGGGAAGCTACGAGCAGTACTTC
CAISESGQGSYEQYF
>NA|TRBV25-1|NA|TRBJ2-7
TGTGCCAGCAGTGACCTGGACTGGGACACCGTTGTACACGAGCAGTACTTC
CASSDLDWDTVVHEQYF
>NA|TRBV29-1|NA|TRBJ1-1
TGCAGCGCTGGACAACAGGGTGTCACTGAAGCTTTCTTT
CSAGQQGVTEAFF
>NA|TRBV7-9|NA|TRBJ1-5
TGTGCCAGCGGCTTAGGAGGAGGCCAGCCCCAGCATTTT
CASGLGGGQPQHF
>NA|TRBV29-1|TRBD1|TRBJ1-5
TGCAGCTCCGGTACAGGGGGAGGTCAGCCCCAGCATTTT
CSSGTGGGQPQHF
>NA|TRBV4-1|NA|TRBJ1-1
TGCGCCAGCAGCCAACGTGAAAGGGGGTTTTCGGTACGAGCTATGAACACTGAAGCTTTCTTT
CASSQRERGFSVRAMNTEAFF
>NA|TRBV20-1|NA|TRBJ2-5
TGCAGTGCTAGAGGTTTCGGCCGAGGGACCCAGTACTTC
CSARGFGRGTQYF
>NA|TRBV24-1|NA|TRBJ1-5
TGTGCCACCAGTGGTGGATCCAATCAGCCCCAGCATTTT
CATSGGSNQPQHF
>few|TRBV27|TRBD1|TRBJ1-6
TGTGCCAGCAGTTCCCCAGGGGGCATCGCCTATAATTCACCCCTCCACTTT
CASSSPGGIAYNSPLHF
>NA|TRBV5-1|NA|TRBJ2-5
TGCGCCAGCAGCTTGCGTGGAAAAGAGGGGGAGACCCAGTACTTC
CASSLRGKEGETQYF
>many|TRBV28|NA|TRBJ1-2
TGTGCCAGCAGAACCGGTGGGGGGAACTATGGCTACACCTTC
CASRTGGGNYGYTF
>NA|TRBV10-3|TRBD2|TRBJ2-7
TGTGCCAGCAGTCCCCGGGACCAGCGGGGGGGCTACGAGCAGTACTTC
CASSPRDQRGGYEQYF
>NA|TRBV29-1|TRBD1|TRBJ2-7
TGCAGCGCTATGACAGGGAGCTCCTACGAGCAGTACTTC
CSAMTGSSYEQYF
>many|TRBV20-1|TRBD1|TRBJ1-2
TGCAGTGCTAGAAAGCCGGGACAGGTTATCTATGGCTACACCTTC
CSARKPGQVIYGYTF
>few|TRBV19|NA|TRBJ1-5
TGTGCCAGTAGTATAGGGTCATCTCATCAGCCCCAGCATTTT
CASSIGSSHQPQHF
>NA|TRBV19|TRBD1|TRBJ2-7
TGTGCCAGTAGTAAGAAGCCGGGACAGAACTACGAGCAGTACTTC
CASSKKPGQNYEQYF
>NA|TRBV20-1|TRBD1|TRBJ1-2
TGCAGTGCTCAGACCGGGACAGGGGTTGGCTACACCTTC
CSAQTGTGVGYTF
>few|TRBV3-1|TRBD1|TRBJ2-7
TGTGCCAGCAGCCTTATGATCGACTTACAGGGGGCGAAAAGGGAGCAGTACTTC
CASSLMIDLQGAKREQYF
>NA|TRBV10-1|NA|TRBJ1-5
TGCGCCAGCAGCAAAACACAGGAACAGCCCCAGCATTTT
CASSKTQEQPQHF
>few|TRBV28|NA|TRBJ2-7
TGTGCCAGCAGTAATCCACTCGTGGCTTCAACGGGGAGGTACTTC
CASSNPLVASTGRYF
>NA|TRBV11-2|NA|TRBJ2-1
TGTGCCAGCAGCTTAGATCATGGGGCGTATAATGAGCAGTTCTTC
CASSLDHGAYNEQFF